A selection of T cell receptor beta chains follows, all from one sample in a study of patients and donors after allogeneic stem cell transplantation. From the RT-PCR reads, TCRdb called clonotypes with MiXCR, one entry per CDR3 protein. The sample consists of approximately 170,000 distinct CDR3 sequences, roughly 24% of them appearing once. Sequencing was performed on blood, either unsorted or a sorted T cell fraction (not recorded which). The receptors were sampled from a human donor who was either an allogeneic HSCT recipient or a stem cell or donor lymphocyte infusion donor (not recorded which). It is not recorded whose cells these are; they may come from a transplant donor. Each CDR3 is given with its conserved first and last residue. D genes are given only for firm matches. Not every row has a clone size; where given, it reads once, few, many or a size class.

clone_size: -; v_call: TRBV5-6; j_call: TRBJ2-1; d_call: TRBD2; cdr3_aa: CASSEGLAGGYEQFF; cdr3_nt: TGTGCCAGCAGCGAGGGACTAGCGGGGGGCTATGAGCAGTTCTTC
clone_size: -; v_call: TRBV5-6; j_call: TRBJ2-7; d_call: -; cdr3_aa: CASSVAGLIYEQYF; cdr3_nt: TGTGCCAGCAGCGTGGCAGGCCTCATCTACGAGCAGTACTTC
clone_size: -; v_call: TRBV29-1; j_call: TRBJ2-5; d_call: -; cdr3_aa: CSVGAVASRETQYF; cdr3_nt: TGCAGCGTCGGAGCGGTAGCCAGTCGGGAGACCCAGTACTTC
clone_size: -; v_call: TRBV10-3; j_call: TRBJ2-5; d_call: -; cdr3_aa: CAISESPQETQYF; cdr3_nt: TGTGCCATCAGTGAGTCTCCCCAAGAGACCCAGTACTTC
clone_size: few; v_call: TRBV5-1; j_call: TRBJ1-1; d_call: -; cdr3_aa: CASSLTEMNTEAFF; cdr3_nt: TGCGCCAGCAGCTTGACAGAGATGAACACTGAAGCTTTCTTT
clone_size: once; v_call: TRBV5-1; j_call: TRBJ2-7; d_call: -; cdr3_aa: CASSLTGRGEQYF; cdr3_nt: TGCGCCAGCAGCTTGACGGGCAGGGGCGAGCAGTACTTC
clone_size: -; v_call: TRBV10-3; j_call: TRBJ2-3; d_call: -; cdr3_aa: CAISIGGSFASTDTQYF; cdr3_nt: TGTGCCATCAGTATAGGGGGTTCCTTCGCTAGCACAGATACGCAGTATTTT
clone_size: -; v_call: TRBV7-2; j_call: TRBJ2-2; d_call: -; cdr3_aa: CASSPMGRANTGELFF; cdr3_nt: TGTGCCAGCAGCCCAATGGGTAGGGCGAACACCGGGGAGCTGTTTTTT
clone_size: -; v_call: TRBV29-1; j_call: TRBJ1-2; d_call: TRBD1; cdr3_aa: CSVTGQDFGYTF; cdr3_nt: TGCAGCGTTACGGGACAGGATTTTGGCTACACCTTC
clone_size: -; v_call: TRBV7-2; j_call: TRBJ2-1; d_call: -; cdr3_aa: CASSYYNEQFF; cdr3_nt: TGTGCCAGCAGCTACTACAATGAGCAGTTCTTC
clone_size: -; v_call: TRBV4-2; j_call: TRBJ2-2; d_call: -; cdr3_aa: CASSQPRRELFF; cdr3_nt: TGTGCCAGCAGCCAACCTCGTCGGGAGCTGTTTTTT
clone_size: -; v_call: TRBV6-5; j_call: TRBJ2-7; d_call: -; cdr3_aa: CASTRRRGGYEQYF; cdr3_nt: TGTGCCAGCACCAGAAGGAGGGGTGGGTACGAGCAGTACTTC
clone_size: -; v_call: TRBV6-6; j_call: TRBJ2-3; d_call: TRBD1; cdr3_aa: CASILDRGLDTQYF; cdr3_nt: TGTGCCAGCATTTTAGACAGGGGTTTAGATACGCAGTATTTT
clone_size: many; v_call: TRBV5-1; j_call: TRBJ1-6; d_call: -; cdr3_aa: CASSSDYNSPLHF; cdr3_nt: TGCGCCAGCAGCTCGGATTATAATTCACCCCTCCACTTT
clone_size: -; v_call: TRBV5-1; j_call: TRBJ2-7; d_call: -; cdr3_aa: CASSDINSYEQYF; cdr3_nt: TGCGCCAGCTCTGATATTAACTCCTACGAGCAGTACTTC
clone_size: few; v_call: TRBV7-2; j_call: TRBJ1-2; d_call: -; cdr3_aa: CASSLNSARNYGYTF; cdr3_nt: TGTGCCAGCAGCTTAAACTCTGCCAGGAACTATGGCTACACCTTC
clone_size: few; v_call: TRBV7-2; j_call: TRBJ1-5; d_call: TRBD1; cdr3_aa: CASSIDRGGNQPQHF; cdr3_nt: TGTGCCAGCAGCATTGACAGGGGAGGCAATCAGCCCCAGCATTTT
clone_size: many; v_call: TRBV10-3; j_call: TRBJ1-2; d_call: -; cdr3_aa: CAISGNENYGYTF; cdr3_nt: TGTGCCATCAGTGGGAACGAGAACTATGGCTACACCTTC
clone_size: -; v_call: TRBV18; j_call: TRBJ1-4; d_call: -; cdr3_aa: CASSPRGEKLFF; cdr3_nt: TGTGCCAGCTCACCACGGGGAGAAAAACTGTTTTTT
clone_size: -; v_call: TRBV6-5; j_call: TRBJ1-3; d_call: -; cdr3_aa: CASSYSLCSGNTIYF; cdr3_nt: TGTGCCAGCAGTTACTCGCTGTGCTCTGGAAACACCATATATTTT
clone_size: many; v_call: TRBV29-1; j_call: TRBJ1-4; d_call: TRBD1; cdr3_aa: CSVQDRGRGYEKLFF; cdr3_nt: TGCAGCGTTCAGGACAGGGGGCGCGGGTATGAAAAACTGTTTTTT
clone_size: -; v_call: TRBV24-1; j_call: TRBJ1-5; d_call: TRBD1; cdr3_aa: CATSDSGTVSNQPQHF; cdr3_nt: TGTGCCACCAGTGACTCTGGGACAGTTAGCAATCAGCCCCAGCATTTT
clone_size: -; v_call: TRBV7-9; j_call: TRBJ2-3; d_call: -; cdr3_aa: CASTQGEGPDTQYF; cdr3_nt: TGTGCCAGCACCCAGGGGGAGGGCCCAGATACGCAGTATTTT
clone_size: -; v_call: TRBV10-3; j_call: TRBJ2-1; d_call: -; cdr3_aa: CAITGGDEQFF; cdr3_nt: TGTGCCATCACGGGCGGCGATGAGCAGTTCTTC
clone_size: few; v_call: TRBV7-9; j_call: TRBJ1-1; d_call: TRBD1; cdr3_aa: CASSPTGVGAEAFF; cdr3_nt: TGTGCCAGCAGCCCTACAGGGGTGGGAGCTGAAGCTTTCTTT
clone_size: -; v_call: TRBV7-3; j_call: TRBJ2-3; d_call: -; cdr3_aa: CASSQQGGTQYF; cdr3_nt: TGTGCCAGCAGCCAACAGGGCGGTACGCAGTATTTT
clone_size: -; v_call: TRBV27; j_call: TRBJ2-4; d_call: -; cdr3_aa: CASSSPTRGRNIQYF; cdr3_nt: TGTGCCAGCAGTTCCCCCACGAGGGGCAGGAACATTCAGTACTTC
clone_size: -; v_call: TRBV6-5; j_call: TRBJ2-5; d_call: -; cdr3_aa: CASSYRGRGEETQYF; cdr3_nt: TGTGCCAGCAGTTACCGGGGCAGGGGCGAGGAGACCCAGTACTTC
clone_size: -; v_call: TRBV9; j_call: TRBJ2-7; d_call: -; cdr3_aa: CASGGLSPYEQYF; cdr3_nt: TGTGCCTCTGGCGGCTTAAGTCCCTACGAGCAGTACTTC
clone_size: many; v_call: TRBV29-1; j_call: TRBJ1-1; d_call: TRBD1; cdr3_aa: CSVEGGQLNTEAFF; cdr3_nt: TGCAGCGTCGAGGGGGGACAGTTGAACACTGAAGCTTTCTTT
clone_size: many; v_call: TRBV5-1; j_call: TRBJ1-4; d_call: -; cdr3_aa: CASSLLAFTNEKLFF; cdr3_nt: TGCGCCAGCAGCTTGTTGGCCTTCACTAATGAAAAACTGTTTTTT
clone_size: -; v_call: TRBV7-8; j_call: TRBJ1-4; d_call: -; cdr3_aa: CASSQTSVLSEKLFF; cdr3_nt: TGTGCCAGCAGCCAAACTAGCGTCCTTAGTGAAAAACTGTTTTTT
clone_size: -; v_call: TRBV2; j_call: TRBJ1-1; d_call: -; cdr3_aa: CASSQDGVAFF; cdr3_nt: TGTGCCAGCAGTCAGGACGGTGTGGCTTTCTTT
clone_size: few; v_call: TRBV20-1; j_call: TRBJ1-4; d_call: -; cdr3_aa: CSASRDTTNEKLFF; cdr3_nt: TGCAGTGCTAGTAGGGACACCACTAATGAAAAACTGTTTTTT
clone_size: -; v_call: TRBV5-1; j_call: TRBJ2-1; d_call: TRBD2; cdr3_aa: CASSYEQDSGRDNEQFF; cdr3_nt: TGCGCCAGCAGCTACGAACAAGATAGCGGGAGGGACAATGAGCAGTTCTTC
clone_size: many; v_call: TRBV12-3/TRBV12-4; j_call: TRBJ1-1; d_call: -; cdr3_aa: CASSTGREAFF; cdr3_nt: TGTGCCAGCAGTACGGGACGGGAAGCTTTCTTT
clone_size: -; v_call: TRBV9; j_call: TRBJ1-2; d_call: -; cdr3_aa: CASSVVTGVFGDGYTF; cdr3_nt: -
clone_size: -; v_call: TRBV11-1; j_call: TRBJ2-1; d_call: -; cdr3_aa: CASSPETVYNEQFF; cdr3_nt: TGTGCCAGCAGCCCAGAGACGGTTTACAATGAGCAGTTCTTC
clone_size: many; v_call: TRBV5-1; j_call: TRBJ1-1; d_call: TRBD1; cdr3_aa: CASSLAPGQGPEAFF; cdr3_nt: TGCGCCAGCAGCTTGGCCCCGGGACAGGGACCTGAAGCTTTCTTT
clone_size: -; v_call: TRBV20-1; j_call: TRBJ1-3; d_call: TRBD1; cdr3_aa: CSAGWGQGPGNTIYF; cdr3_nt: TGCAGTGCGGGATGGGGACAGGGCCCTGGAAACACCATATATTTT
clone_size: many; v_call: TRBV14; j_call: TRBJ1-6; d_call: TRBD1; cdr3_aa: CASSHGQGAGIYNSPLHF; cdr3_nt: TGTGCCAGCAGCCACGGACAGGGGGCCGGGATATATAATTCACCCCTCCACTTT
clone_size: few; v_call: TRBV6-5; j_call: TRBJ1-1; d_call: -; cdr3_aa: CASSYYPGVTEAFF; cdr3_nt: TGTGCCAGCAGTTACTATCCAGGGGTCACTGAAGCTTTCTTT
clone_size: -; v_call: TRBV18; j_call: TRBJ2-7; d_call: -; cdr3_aa: CASSPSGPGYEQYF; cdr3_nt: TGTGCCAGCTCACCATCGGGACCAGGCTACGAGCAGTACTTC
clone_size: few; v_call: TRBV19; j_call: TRBJ1-5; d_call: -; cdr3_aa: CASSAPLKDSNQPQHF; cdr3_nt: TGTGCCAGTAGTGCCCCCTTGAAAGATAGCAATCAGCCCCAGCATTTT
clone_size: -; v_call: TRBV2; j_call: TRBJ2-5; d_call: -; cdr3_aa: CASSVRETVKETQYF; cdr3_nt: TGTGCCAGCAGTGTAAGGGAGACAGTCAAAGAGACCCAGTACTTC
clone_size: -; v_call: TRBV28; j_call: TRBJ1-4; d_call: -; cdr3_aa: CASSLYWRGVLEEKLFF; cdr3_nt: TGTGCCAGCAGTTTATACTGGAGGGGGGTTTTGGAAGAAAAACTGTTTTTT
clone_size: -; v_call: TRBV3-1; j_call: TRBJ1-1; d_call: -; cdr3_aa: CASSQTVNTEAFF; cdr3_nt: TGTGCCAGCAGCCAGACAGTGAACACTGAAGCTTTCTTT
clone_size: few; v_call: TRBV29-1; j_call: TRBJ1-2; d_call: TRBD1; cdr3_aa: CSADRTTGTAYGYTF; cdr3_nt: TGCAGCGCCGACCGAACTACCGGGACAGCTTATGGCTACACCTTC
clone_size: -; v_call: TRBV27; j_call: TRBJ1-4; d_call: TRBD1; cdr3_aa: CASSLLAGGEKLFF; cdr3_nt: TGTGCCAGCAGTTTATTGGCAGGGGGTGAAAAACTGTTTTTT
clone_size: -; v_call: TRBV18; j_call: TRBJ2-1; d_call: -; cdr3_aa: CATQSYSYNEQFF; cdr3_nt: TGTGCCACCCAATCGTACTCATACAATGAGCAGTTCTTC
clone_size: -; v_call: TRBV9; j_call: TRBJ1-1; d_call: -; cdr3_aa: CASSAVGWRNTEAFF; cdr3_nt: TGTGCCAGCAGCGCCGTAGGGTGGAGGAACACTGAAGCTTTCTTT
clone_size: -; v_call: TRBV5-1; j_call: TRBJ2-7; d_call: -; cdr3_aa: CASSFGSYEQYF; cdr3_nt: TGCGCCAGCAGCTTCGGCAGCTACGAGCAGTACTTC
clone_size: -; v_call: TRBV10-3; j_call: TRBJ1-4; d_call: -; cdr3_aa: CAISEWDFNEKLFF; cdr3_nt: TGTGCCATCAGTGAATGGGATTTCAATGAAAAACTGTTTTTT
clone_size: -; v_call: TRBV20-1; j_call: TRBJ2-2; d_call: -; cdr3_aa: CSPFVLSGELFF; cdr3_nt: TGCAGTCCGTTCGTTTTATCCGGGGAGCTGTTTTTT
clone_size: few; v_call: TRBV29-1; j_call: TRBJ2-1; d_call: TRBD2; cdr3_aa: CSVEGLAVISSYNEQFF; cdr3_nt: TGCAGCGTTGAGGGACTAGCTGTTATTAGCTCCTACAATGAGCAGTTCTTC
clone_size: -; v_call: TRBV6-5; j_call: TRBJ2-1; d_call: TRBD2; cdr3_aa: CASSYSSLAGGYNEQFF; cdr3_nt: TGTGCCAGCAGTTACTCGTCACTAGCGGGAGGCTACAATGAGCAGTTCTTC
clone_size: -; v_call: TRBV29-1; j_call: TRBJ1-5; d_call: -; cdr3_aa: CSVVMTGDGNQPQHF; cdr3_nt: TGCAGCGTTGTGATGACGGGGGACGGCAATCAGCCCCAGCATTTT
clone_size: -; v_call: TRBV27; j_call: TRBJ1-1; d_call: -; cdr3_aa: CASSLSPVGNTEAFF; cdr3_nt: TGTGCCAGCAGTCTCAGTCCGGTGGGGAACACTGAAGCTTTCTTT
clone_size: -; v_call: TRBV4-1; j_call: TRBJ1-3; d_call: -; cdr3_aa: CASSPRGSGNTIYF; cdr3_nt: TGCGCCAGCAGCCCCAGGGGTTCTGGAAACACCATATATTTT